This TCR beta chain is from a study of blood T cell repertoires in COVID-19. Study details: The samples span acute and convalescent COVID-19 from the United States, Italy and Spain. Nucleic acid was either cDNA or gDNA, and it came from T cells, B-cell-depleted T cells, or PBMCs.

The CDR3 runs 14 residues. Germline-derived CDR1 and CDR2 are MRHNA and SNTAGT. Trimming removed 6 bases from V and 4 bases from J, with 15 bases in between. In this sample, this clone turned up once. How the authors handled the data: Nucleated cell number was recorded as an estimate derived from reference gene primer amplification. Profiling relied on immunoSEQ multiplex PCR, and the TCRdb table lists in-frame clones only, not all of them. For V, J and clone size, that table is used; D and trimming come from the DNA. Among around 23,000 clones listed, 70% to 90% were seen once. This receptor was obtained from a human donor with acute or convalescent COVID-19. The donor label of this sample is uncertain. This chain uses TRBV6-4 with TRBJ1-1; perhaps TRBD1 as D (5 bases). What was sequenced was peripheral blood. The CDR3 loop reads CASRLDGAGTEAFF. The CDR3 DNA is TGTGCCAGCAGGCTGGATGGGGCCGGCACTGAAGCTTTCTTT.